Listed below are T cell receptor beta chains from one sample, sequenced in a study of CD8+ T cells in alopecia areata. The protocol was immunoSEQ multiplex PCR, while the TCRdb copy is restricted to in-frame clones and leaves out a portion. The sample lists 150,000 or so clones, around 86% seen once, with about 16% in the top ten. The source was CD8+ T cells sorted from blood, collected at week 0. These receptors were taken from a human donor with alopecia areata. The conserved cysteine and the conserved F or W are not part of the CDR3 here. The listing skips clone size in some rows; elsewhere it reads once, few, many or a size class.

size | V | CDR3
NA | TRBV6-5 | ASSYPPGTGTGELF
few | TRBV4-1 | ASSQGPMNTEAF
NA | TRBV30 | AWSHSGTGNEKLF
NA | TRBV7-9 | ASSFQSEAF
NA | TRBV6-5 | ASSYGGTSREQY
NA | TRBV27 | ASGAGATYYEQY
NA | TRBV10-2 | ASSDGTGYT
few | TRBV7-6 | ASSRDRGLLGEQF
NA | TRBV6-5 | ASSSSGFMSTDTQY
once | TRBV7-2 | ASSLGRGFTEAF
NA | TRBV7-3 | ASSLSPTGNYGYT
NA | TRBV30 | AWSHSYEQY
NA | TRBV30 | AWNAGELF
NA | TRBV7-2 | ASSLTGDLDYEQY
NA | TRBV7-2 | ASQFRGPMITDTQY
NA | TRBV7-9 | ASSLGNGAEAF
few | TRBV11-2 | ASSIRDYNTDTQY
NA | TRBV7-9 | ASSRAPTVTDTQY
NA | TRBV27 | ASSLSGLNYNEQF
NA | TRBV10-2 | ASRLAGADGELF
NA | TRBV30 | AWSSPGTSGNNEQF
NA | TRBV4-2 | ASSQEGSGGADTQY
NA | TRBV7-2 | ASSPPLAGEVPQETQY
NA | TRBV19 | ASSIGHFYEQY
NA | TRBV11-2 | ASSLVGTGTGTEAF
NA | TRBV4-1 | ASSGGTVNEQF
NA | TRBV9 | ASSAHRTGLADIQY
NA | TRBV27 | ASGRYLTPEAF
NA | TRBV29-1 | SVRHPNTGELF
NA | TRBV15 | ATSGNRGETQY